These 21 T cell receptor beta chains were sequenced from one sample in a study of cytomegalovirus exposure and HLA in healthy donors. 13 Jbeta primers and 60 Vbeta primers were used for the PCR. Using immunoSEQ multiplex PCR, the repertoire was profiled, and TCRdb retains in-frame clones only, with some absent. There are about 91,000 clones in the sample; around nine tenths occur only once, and 8% to 10% lies in the top ten. The sequencing sample was made of PBMCs. The receptors here all came from a man younger than 40 in good health and CMV-seropositive.

DNA of the CDR3: TGTGCCAGCAGCTCCCGGGACAGGGTAGCCTACGAGCAGTACTTC. Its protein is CASSSRDRVAYEQYF. The chain has TRBV5-5 and TRBJ2-7, with TRBD1 identical over 9 bases. V gave up 3 bases and J gave up 2 bases; unmatched junction bases: 6. The CDR3 has 15 residues. Germline assignment: CDR1 SGHKS and CDR2 YYEKEE (reference sequence).

The chain links TRBV29-1 to TRBJ2-3; TRBD1 is a possible D gene (5 bases). Trimming took off 0 bases at V and 7 bases at J, with 14 bases between the two ends. Germline-derived CDR1 and CDR2 are SQVTM and ANQGSEA. The CDR3 spans 14 residues. The CDR3 bases are TGCAGCGTTGAAGATCAAACAGGAAGGAATACGCAGTATTTT. It is translated as CSVEDQTGRNTQYF.

The rearrangement uses TRBV13 and TRBJ2-7; 8 bases line up with TRBD2. This CDR3 spans 18 amino acids. Trimming at V came to 1 base and at J to 6 bases, leaving 17 bases not matched to a gene. CDR1 and CDR2 from the germline V gene are PRHDT and FYEKMQ (reference sequence). CDR3 bases: TGTGCCAGCAGCTTAGAAGTAGCGGGGACTAAAGTTTTCGCCGAGCAGTACTTC. Amino acids: CASSLEVAGTKVFAEQYF.

The rearrangement uses TRBV28 and TRBJ1-1; 9 nucleotides line up with TRBD1. Germline V gene data show CDR1 as MDHEN and CDR2 as SYDVKM. This CDR3 has 14 residues. With V trimmed by 4 bases and J by 4 bases, 4 bases remained unmatched. The CDR3 DNA follows: TGTGCCAGCAGTTCACAGGGGGCGGGCACTGAAGCTTTCTTT. Protein: CASSSQGAGTEAFF.

The CDR3 spells CASSLLGQSNTGELFF. The CDR3 DNA follows: TGTGCCAGCAGCTTACTCGGACAGAGCAACACCGGGGAGCTGTTTTTT. The chain uses TRBV9 and TRBJ2-2, with a tentative D call TRBD1 (6 bases). The CDR3 is 16 amino acids. CDR1 is SGDLS and CDR2 is YYNGEE in the germline V gene. With 4 bases removed from V and 2 bases from J, the gap between germline ends came to 15 bases.

This clone was recorded once. The chain recombines TRBV9 with TRBJ2-3, with D perhaps matching TRBD2 (6 bases). Germline CDR1 SGDLS, CDR2 YYNGEE. Trimming took off 2 bases at V and 6 bases at J, with 10 bases between the two ends. The CDR3 has 13 amino acids. The CDR3 here is CASSVGTHDTQYF. The CDR3 DNA reads as TGTGCCAGCAGCGTCGGGACTCACGATACGCAGTATTTT.

The chain links TRBV5-1 to TRBJ2-2, with D perhaps matching TRBD1 (6 bases). Trimming took 1 base from V and 3 from J, leaving 7 bases between them. CDR1 is SGHRS and CDR2 is YFSETQ in the germline V gene. The CDR3 is 14 residues long. CDR3 DNA sequence: TGCGCCAGCAGCTTGACAGGGTACACCGGGGAGCTGTTTTTT. As protein: CASSLTGYTGELFF.

V usage is TRBV7-2 and J usage is TRBJ1-4, with D unresolved. CDR1 is SGHTA, CDR2 FQGNSA, per germline. V dropped 5 bases and J dropped 7 bases, with 17 bases sitting between them. The CDR3 runs to 15 residues. The CDR3 DNA reads TGTGCCAGCAGCCCAGGATCCTTCTCAACTGAAAAACTGTTTTTT. The encoded protein is CASSPGSFSTEKLFF.

This chain connects TRBV6-6 to TRBJ2-6; the D gene is possibly TRBD1 (5 bases). V was pared by 6 bases and J by 4 bases, with 7 bases between. CDR3 length equals 13 residues. Germline V gene sequence: CDR1 MNHNY, CDR2 SVGAGI (reference sequence). CDR3 amino acids: CASRTEGANVLTF. In nucleotides, the CDR3 is TGTGCCAGCAGGACAGAGGGGGCCAACGTCCTGACTTTC.

The rearrangement links TRBV5-1 to TRBJ1-1; 9 nucleotides line up with TRBD1. The germline gives CDR1 SGHRS, CDR2 YFSETQ. The length of the CDR3 is 14 residues. V was pared by 4 bases and J by 4 bases, with 5 bases of the junction left unmatched. CDR3 residues: CASSIPTGGTEAFF. In nucleotides, the CDR3 is TGCGCCAGCAGCATCCCGACAGGGGGCACTGAAGCTTTCTTT.

This chain links TRBV30 with TRBJ1-6, with 9 bases matching TRBD1. There are 14 residues in the CDR3. Germline V gene sequence: CDR1 GTSNPN, CDR2 SVGIG (reference sequence). The V segment lost 5 bases and the J segment 10 bases; nucleotides outside the gene matches: 9. CDR3 DNA sequence: TGTGCCTGGCTACGGGACAGGGAAGGATCACCCCTCCACTTT. This codes for CAWLRDREGSPLHF. The full variable domain, completed using reference TRBV30 and TRBJ1-6, is SQTIHQWPATLVQPVGSPLSLECTVEGTSNPNLYWYRQAAGRGLQLLFYSVGIGQISSEVPQNLSASRPQDRQFILSSKKLLLSDSGFYLCAWLRDREGSPLHFGNGTRLTVT.

The chain carries TRBV5-5 and TRBJ2-5; 12 nucleotides agree with TRBD2. Germline-derived CDR1 and CDR2 are SGHKS and YYEKEE (reference sequence). The V gene end was trimmed by 1 base and the J gene end by 5 bases; junction bases not matched to a gene: 3. There are 15 residues in the CDR3. Written as DNA, the CDR3 is TGTGCCAGCAGCTTGCTAGCGGGAGGGTTGGAGACCCAGTACTTC. This encodes CASSLLAGGLETQYF.

The chain uses TRBV19 and TRBJ1-4; no clear D gene. CDR3 length equals 12 residues. Per germline, CDR1 LNHDA and CDR2 SQIVND (reference sequence). V gave up 6 bases and J gave up 8 bases, with 10 bases separating them. The CDR3 DNA reads as TGTGCCAGTAGCCTCCGGGAGGAAAAACTGTTTTTT. The encoded protein is CASSLREEKLFF. Based on the CDR3 plus reference TRBV19 and TRBJ1-4, the full variable domain is DGGITQSPKYLFRKEGQNVTLSCEQNLNHDAMYWYRQDPGQGLRLIYYSQIVNDFQKGDIAEGYSVSREKKESFPLTVTSAQKNPTAFYLCASSLREEKLFFGSGTQLSVL.

This sequence joins TRBV11-3 and TRBJ2-1; 12 bases line up with TRBD2. The germline CDR1 and CDR2 sequences are SGHNT and YENEEA. The junction had 3 bases not matched to a gene; V was cut back by 5 bases and J by 4 bases. This CDR3 is 15 amino acids long. CDR3 amino acids: CASSKLAGGYNEQFF. The CDR3 DNA is TGTGCCAGCAGCAAGCTAGCGGGAGGGTACAATGAGCAGTTCTTC.

The chain couples TRBV6-5 to TRBJ2-1; tentative D call: TRBD1 (6 bases). V was pared by 8 bases and J by 8 bases, with 16 bases between. This CDR3 has 13 residues. From germline, CDR1 is MNHEY and CDR2 SVGAGI. This chain's CDR3 is CASAPRGRDEQFF. CDR3 in DNA: TGTGCCAGCGCTCCCAGGGGCAGGGATGAGCAGTTCTTC.

This clone was recorded once. V usage is TRBV10-3 and J usage is TRBJ2-7; D is possibly TRBD1 (6 bases). V dropped 5 bases and J dropped 6 bases, with 20 bases sitting between them. The CDR3 is 15 residues long. Germline CDR1 is ENHRY and CDR2 is SYGVKD. This chain's CDR3 is CAISLMTPDSPEQYF. For the CDR3, the DNA is TGTGCCATCAGTCTCATGACCCCGGACAGTCCCGAGCAGTACTTC.

This clone was counted only a few times. The J gene is TRBJ1-4, the V gene TRBV5-1; 7 nucleotides agree with TRBD1. After removal of 4 bases from V and 7 bases from J, the junction contained 10 bases not matched to a gene. The CDR3 runs to 15 residues. CDR1 and CDR2 from the germline V gene are SGHRS and YFSETQ. In DNA, the CDR3 is TGCGCCAGCAGCCCTGGGGCAGGGGGGAGTGAAAAACTGTTTTTT. Encoded protein: CASSPGAGGSEKLFF.

The chain couples TRBV5-4 to TRBJ1-2; D not certain. This CDR3 has 14 residues. Germline assignment: CDR1 SGHNT and CDR2 YYREEE (reference sequence). The germline V and J ends were trimmed by 5 bases and 7 bases, with 18 bases remaining between them. CDR3: CASRPPGEGSGYTF. CDR3 in DNA: TGTGCCAGCAGACCCCCAGGTGAGGGAAGTGGCTACACCTTC.

In regard to this clone: One junction end does not reproduce the germline sequence, and a read error may be involved. The rearrangement joins TRBV7-7 to TRBJ2-3, with D possibly being TRBD2 (6 bases). The CDR3 sequence is 20 residues long. The germline gives CDR1 SSHAT, CDR2 FNYEAQ (reference sequence). Here the CDR3 DNA reads TGTGCTAGCAGCTCGGGGGTCCCGGGACTTCTCCGAGACGGCACAGATACGCAGTATTTT. Protein product: CASSSGVPGLLRDGTDTQYF.

CDR3 coding DNA: TGTGCCAGCAGCTTGGCCCCCACTGCGGGGGGTTGGGAGCAGTACTTC. It translates to CASSLAPTAGGWEQYF. The V call is TRBV5-6, the J call TRBJ2-7, with TRBD2 matching 8 bases. The CDR3 contains 16 residues. J lost 7 bases, V lost 0 bases, and 12 bases had no gene match. The germline gives CDR1 SGHDT, CDR2 YYEEEE.

The genes are TRBV25-1 and TRBJ2-2; D possibly corresponds to TRBD1 (6 bases). Germline loops: CDR1 MGHDK, CDR2 SYGVNS. The CDR3 is 17 residues long. Trimming stripped 8 bases from V and 1 base from J, with 20 bases between. Here the CDR3 reads CASEGDGQSLNTGELFF. Here the CDR3 DNA reads TGTGCCAGCGAAGGGGACGGACAGAGCCTGAACACCGGGGAGCTGTTTTTT.